This T cell receptor beta chain was captured by sequencing in a study of blood T cell repertoires in COVID-19. The table lists this clone with a few counts. The repertoire was sequenced with immunoSEQ multiplex PCR; TCRdb's copy has only in-frame clones and lacks some. The table records about 150,000 clones, 85% to 90% of them present only once. CDR1 SGHVS and CDR2 FNYEAQ come from the germline V gene. The germline V and J ends were trimmed by 5 bases and 5 bases, with 12 bases remaining between them. The CDR3 is 13 residues long. The clonotype comes from a man at least 80 years old with acute or convalescent COVID-19. Sequencing was performed on peripheral blood. The chain carries TRBV7-6 and TRBJ2-5; perhaps TRBD2 as D (5 bases). The CDR3 DNA reads as TGTGCCAGCAGCCAAAGGCGGAGGGAGACCCAGTACTTC. Amino acid sequence: CASSQRRRETQYF.